The 4 T cell receptor beta chains given below trace back to one sample, sequenced in a study of cytomegalovirus exposure and HLA in healthy donors. Method: immunoSEQ multiplex PCR; TCRdb's copy keeps in-frame clones and lacks some. Among roughly 98,000 clones listed, about 88% were seen once. Material for sequencing was PBMCs. These receptors came from a man between 18 and 29 years old in good health and CMV-seropositive.

V and J are TRBV9 and TRBJ2-3; D may be TRBD2 (5 bases). The germline V gene encodes CDR1 SGDLS and CDR2 YYNGEE. The CDR3 contains 15 residues. Trimming left V 4 bases short and J 8 bases short, with 20 bases between. This chain's CDR3 is CASSSQEEEIVTQYF. The CDR3 coding sequence is TGTGCCAGCAGCTCCCAGGAGGAGGAGATCGTTACGCAGTATTTT.

V and J are TRBV29-1 and TRBJ2-1; possibly TRBD1 for D (6 bases). The V gene's germline CDR1 is SQVTM and CDR2 ANQGSEA. The V and J ends lost 4 bases and 2 bases respectively, with 12 bases between them. The length of the CDR3 is 14 residues. CDR3 sequence reads: CSVVRDTPYNEQFF. CDR3 nucleotides: TGCAGCGTTGTCCGGGACACTCCCTACAATGAGCAGTTCTTC.

The rearrangement uses TRBV5-1 and TRBJ2-7; the D gene is possibly TRBD1 (6 bases). The CDR3 sequence is 15 residues long. The germline V gene has CDR1 SGHRS and CDR2 YFSETQ. Trimming left V 4 bases short and J 6 bases short, with 20 bases between. The CDR3 nucleotides read TGCGCCAGCAGCCGAGTAGGACAGCCGTCTGGCGAGCAGTACTTC. It codes for CASSRVGQPSGEQYF.

This clone was observed a handful of times. The chain uses TRBV4-1 and TRBJ1-4; perhaps TRBD1 as D (5 bases). The CDR3 is 13 residues long. Germline V gene data show CDR1 as MGHRA and CDR2 as YSYEKL. V was clipped by 5 bases and J by 10 bases, with 14 bases between them. The CDR3 sequence: CASSEGVGGKLFF. CDR3 in DNA: TGCGCCAGCAGCGAAGGGGTTGGAGGAAAACTGTTTTTT.